This entry lists 7 T cell receptor beta chains sequenced from one sample in a study of cytomegalovirus exposure and HLA in healthy donors. The PCR used 60 Vbeta and 13 Jbeta primers. Sequencing used immunoSEQ multiplex PCR; TCRdb keeps in-frame clones, though not all of them. In the table there are around 230,000 clones, almost 80% of which are singletons. The sequenced sample consisted of PBMCs. The receptors stem from a male donor in good health and CMV-seronegative.

The chain has TRBV6-5 and TRBJ2-1; D is perhaps TRBD2 (6 bases). This CDR3 contains 13 residues. Germline CDR1 MNHEY, CDR2 SVGAGI. Trimming stripped 7 bases from V and 4 bases from J, with 11 bases between. The CDR3 region is CASTAAGYNEQFF. The DNA of the CDR3 is TGTGCCAGCACAGCTGCGGGGTACAATGAGCAGTTCTTC.

This clone came up a few times. The chain combines TRBV28 with TRBJ2-5; TRBD2 matches 10 bases. The CDR3 is made up of 17 amino acids. Germline CDR1 MDHEN, CDR2 SYDVKM. Trimming removed 3 bases from V and 2 bases from J; junction bases left unmatched: 9. The CDR3 nucleotides read TGTGCCAGCAGTTTCTGGAGCGGGGGGGCAAATCAAGAGACCCAGTACTTC. Its translation: CASSFWSGGANQETQYF.

The count of this clone is one. V gene TRBV2 combines with J gene TRBJ1-2; D remains ambiguous. Between the trimmed V and J ends, which lost 5 bases and 8 bases, there was a span of 6 bases. Germline CDR1 and CDR2: SNHLY and FYNNEI. This CDR3 is built from 10 residues. CDR3 DNA: TGTGCCAGCAGTTTTTCGGGCTACACCTTC. Translating it yields CASSFSGYTF.

V usage is TRBV28 and J usage is TRBJ1-4, with 8 positions matching TRBD1. With V trimmed by 3 bases and J by 7 bases, 4 bases remained unmatched. This CDR3 region has 14 residues. Germline V gene sequence: CDR1 MDHEN, CDR2 SYDVKM. The CDR3 spells CASSFDRGREKLFF. CDR3 DNA sequence: TGTGCCAGCAGTTTCGACAGGGGACGTGAAAAACTGTTTTTT.

The chain links TRBV6-4 to TRBJ2-1, with TRBD2 matching 10 bases. The CDR3 runs 14 residues. Unmatched junction bases numbered 5, after V lost 6 bases and J lost 6 bases. Germline loops: CDR1 MRHNA, CDR2 SNTAGT. The CDR3 loop reads CASSKVAGGNEQFF. CDR3 coding DNA: TGTGCCAGCAGCAAGGTAGCGGGAGGCAATGAGCAGTTCTTC.

This sequence joins TRBV6-6 and TRBJ1-1; D perhaps matches TRBD1 (5 bases). V was trimmed by 4 bases and J by 8 bases, leaving 17 bases between them. The CDR3 has 14 residues. Germline V CDR1 and CDR2: MNHNY, SVGAGI (reference sequence). The DNA for the CDR3 is TGTGCCAGCAGTTTTGGGGCCGGGCGGCCGGAAGCTTTCTTT. This encodes CASSFGAGRPEAFF.

The V gene is TRBV2, the J gene TRBJ2-3; 11 bases line up with TRBD1. The CDR3 runs 15 residues. Germline V gene sequence: CDR1 SNHLY, CDR2 FYNNEI. Germline trimming cut 3 bases from V and 3 bases from J; bases unmatched to any gene: 2. The CDR3 DNA follows: TGTGCCAGCAGTGAGGGACAGGGGGTGACAGATACGCAGTATTTT. Its protein product is CASSEGQGVTDTQYF. Drawing the rest from reference TRBV2 and TRBJ2-3, the complete variable domain is EPEVTQTPSHQVTQMGQEVILRCVPISNHLYFYWYRQILGQKVEFLVSFYNNEISEKSEIFDDQFSVERPDGSNFTLKIRSTKLEDSAMYFCASSEGQGVTDTQYFGPGTRLTVL.